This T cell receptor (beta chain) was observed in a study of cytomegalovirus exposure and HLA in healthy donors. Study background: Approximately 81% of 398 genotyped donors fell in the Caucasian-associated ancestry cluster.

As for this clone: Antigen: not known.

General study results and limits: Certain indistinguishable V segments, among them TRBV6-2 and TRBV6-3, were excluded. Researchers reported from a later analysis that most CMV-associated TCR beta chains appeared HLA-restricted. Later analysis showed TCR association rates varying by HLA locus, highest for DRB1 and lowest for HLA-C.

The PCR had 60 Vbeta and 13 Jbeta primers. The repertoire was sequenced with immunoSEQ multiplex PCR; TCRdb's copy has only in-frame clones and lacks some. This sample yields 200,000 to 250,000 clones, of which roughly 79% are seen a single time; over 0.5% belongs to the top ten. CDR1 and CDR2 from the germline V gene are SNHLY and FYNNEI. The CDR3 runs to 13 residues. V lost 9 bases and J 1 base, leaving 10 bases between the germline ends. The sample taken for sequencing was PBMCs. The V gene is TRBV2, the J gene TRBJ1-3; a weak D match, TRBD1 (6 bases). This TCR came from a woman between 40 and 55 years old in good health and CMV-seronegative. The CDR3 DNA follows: TGTGCCAGTCTCAGGGGATCTGGAAACACCATATATTTT. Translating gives CASLRGSGNTIYF.